The source of this T cell receptor beta chain is a study of radiation and T cells in renal cell carcinoma. Background on the study: Nephrectomy followed 15 Gy stereotactic body radiation by 4 weeks. Overall study results and limits: Without pretreatment biopsies, baseline tumor clonotype presence was undetermined. From baseline, blood top tumor clonotypes peaked at 2 weeks post-radiation.

Generated by immunoSEQ multiplex PCR, the TCRdb table keeps only in-frame clones and is missing some. The data show about 120,000 clones, with approximately 78% seen just once and over 1.5% held by the top ten. This sample's time point: blood 2 weeks post-SBRT. Treatment here: 15 Gy SBRT to primary tumor, nephrectomy 4 weeks later. Blood was sampled at baseline, 2 weeks and 4 weeks after SBRT. Germline V gene lookup returns CDR1 LNHDA and CDR2 SQIVND (reference sequence). V was clipped by 5 bases and J by 5 bases, with 15 bases between them. The CDR3 spans 14 residues. Of note for this clone: The target antigen is unknown.

This TCR came from a woman aged 55 to 70 with renal cell carcinoma. Sample: blood, taken from a patient whose treatment included radiotherapy and nephrectomy. J is TRBJ1-1 and V is TRBV19; the D gene is possibly TRBD1 (6 bases). CDR3 in DNA: TGTGCCAGTAGTTGGACACAGGGAGGTACTGAAGCTTTCTTT. Translating it yields CASSWTQGGTEAFF. The full variable domain, completed using reference TRBV19 and TRBJ1-1, is DGGITQSPKYLFRKEGQNVTLSCEQNLNHDAMYWYRQDPGQGLRLIYYSQIVNDFQKGDIAEGYSVSREKKESFPLTVTSAQKNPTAFYLCASSWTQGGTEAFFGQGTRLTVV.